This T cell receptor beta chain is from a study of blood T cell repertoires in COVID-19. The data were produced by immunoSEQ multiplex PCR, yet TCRdb's version contains in-frame clones alone and is incomplete. The table lists 85,000 to 100,000 clones, under 90% of them singletons. CDR3 length: 14 residues. Germline CDR1 is SGHAT and CDR2 is FQNNGV. V was trimmed by 5 bases and J by 3 bases, leaving 11 bases between them. The sample taken for sequencing was peripheral blood. The source of this sequence is a human donor in a cohort sampled during active COVID-19. The chain recombines TRBV11-2 with TRBJ2-1, with unresolved D. CDR3 amino acids: CASSTPYFYNEQFF. In DNA form, the CDR3 reads TGTGCCAGCAGCACCCCGTACTTCTACAATGAGCAGTTCTTC.